A single T cell receptor (beta chain) is shown here with its context. Its cognate antigen is unknown. The germline CDR1 and CDR2 sequences are MNHNS and SASEGT. The ends were cut back, 4 bases at V and 0 bases at J, with 10 bases in the middle. The CDR3 sequence is 14 residues long. Several immunoSEQ plates received, in even portions, the genomic DNA of each subset. Under the authors' procedure: Owing to the provision of junction-only sequences devoid of quality scores by immunoSEQ, filtering differed. Generated by immunoSEQ multiplex PCR, the TCRdb table keeps only in-frame clones and is missing some. For V, J and clone size, that table is used; D and trimming come from the DNA. This table holds around 1.4 million clones, approximately 98.5% found once. The entry originates in a study of shared clonotypes between healthy human individuals. Study observations and caveats: Roughly 4.7% was the fraction of naive CD4 clonotypes found shared across a handful of donors. It was the non-shared clonotypes that had lower generation probabilities than clonotypes shared by all four donors.

The V gene is TRBV6-1, the J gene TRBJ2-7; D could derive from TRBD1 or TRBD2 (5 bases each). The sequence was collected from a man aged 25 to 40 in good health. Sequenced input: naive CD4+ T cells sorted from blood. Subset of the sample: CD45RA+ positively selected. The CDR3 coding sequence is TGTGCCAGCAGTGCGGGACCCATCTCCTACGAGCAGTACTTC. Amino acids: CASSAGPISYEQYF.